This T cell receptor (beta chain) was captured by sequencing in a study of T cell responses to AZD1222 COVID-19 vaccine. Germline loops: CDR1 LNHDA, CDR2 SQIVND (reference sequence). The CDR3 sequence is 15 residues long. The V gene lost 3 bases and the J gene lost 1 base, with 12 bases spanning the gap. A note on this clone: Antigen: not known.

Sequenced by immunoSEQ multiplex PCR; TCRdb stores in-frame clones only, minus some. This sample has 100,000 to 150,000 clones, with around 85% found just once. General study findings and limits: A reported finding is that nearly half of spike-specific TCRs target unmutated variant regions. Possibly, clonal diversity was underestimated; donors were largely white British and included more females.

This sequence originates from an adult in good health. This specimen was peripheral blood, taken on day 0 of AZD1222 vaccination. The rearrangement links TRBV19 to TRBJ1-1, with D tentatively TRBD1 (5 bases). The CDR3 DNA reads TGTGCCAGTAGTATCCCCCGCAGGGAGAACACTGAAGCTTTCTTT. It codes for CASSIPRRENTEAFF.